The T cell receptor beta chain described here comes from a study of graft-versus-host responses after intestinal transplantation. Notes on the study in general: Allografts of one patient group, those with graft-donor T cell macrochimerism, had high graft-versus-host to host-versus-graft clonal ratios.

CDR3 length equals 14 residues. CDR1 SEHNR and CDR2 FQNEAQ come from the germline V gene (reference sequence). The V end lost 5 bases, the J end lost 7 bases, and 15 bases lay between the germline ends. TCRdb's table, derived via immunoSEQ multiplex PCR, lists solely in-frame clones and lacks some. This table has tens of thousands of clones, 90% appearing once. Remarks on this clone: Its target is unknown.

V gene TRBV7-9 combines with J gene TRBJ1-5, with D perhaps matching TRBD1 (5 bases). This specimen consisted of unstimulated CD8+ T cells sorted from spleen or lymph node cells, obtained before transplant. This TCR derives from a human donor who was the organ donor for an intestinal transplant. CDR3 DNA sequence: TGTGCCAGCAGCGCATCCGGGACTCCACAGCCCCAGCATTTT. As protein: CASSASGTPQPQHF.